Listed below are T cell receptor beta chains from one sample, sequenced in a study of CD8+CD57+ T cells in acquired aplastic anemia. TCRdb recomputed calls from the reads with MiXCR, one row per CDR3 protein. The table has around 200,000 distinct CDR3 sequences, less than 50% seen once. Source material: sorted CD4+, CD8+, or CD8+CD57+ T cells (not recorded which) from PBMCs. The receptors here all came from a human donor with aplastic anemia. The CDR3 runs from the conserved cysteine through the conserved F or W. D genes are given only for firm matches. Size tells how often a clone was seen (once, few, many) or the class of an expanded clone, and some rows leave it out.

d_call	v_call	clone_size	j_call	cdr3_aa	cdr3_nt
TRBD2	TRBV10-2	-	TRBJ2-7	CASSEVAGGREQYF	TGCGCCAGCAGTGAGGTAGCGGGGGGCCGCGAGCAGTACTTC
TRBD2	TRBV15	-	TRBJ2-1	CATSRDWTSGSNEQFF	TGTGCCACCAGCAGAGATTGGACTAGCGGGTCCAATGAGCAGTTCTTC
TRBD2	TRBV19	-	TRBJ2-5	CASRQAGGTETQYF	TGTGCCAGTAGGCAAGCGGGAGGGACAGAGACCCAGTACTTC
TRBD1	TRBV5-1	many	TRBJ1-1	CASSADRVGDTEAFF	TGCGCCAGCAGCGCCGACAGGGTGGGGGACACTGAAGCTTTCTTT
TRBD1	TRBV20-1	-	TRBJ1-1	CSAREGTGSSNTEAFF	TGCAGTGCTAGGGAAGGGACAGGGTCTAGTAACACTGAAGCTTTCTTT
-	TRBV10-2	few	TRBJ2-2	CASSESVGGELFF	TGCGCCAGCAGTGAGTCGGTGGGCGGGGAGCTGTTTTTT
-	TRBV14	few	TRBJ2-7	CASSQGRGYEQYF	TGTGCCAGCAGCCAAGGGCGTGGATACGAGCAGTACTTC
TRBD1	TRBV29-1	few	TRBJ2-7	CSVLHRDRGLGYEQYF	TGCAGCGTACTCCACCGGGACAGGGGCCTGGGGTACGAGCAGTACTTC
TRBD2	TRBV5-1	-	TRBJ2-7	CASSRRTSGGYEQYF	TGCGCCAGCAGCAGACGGACTAGCGGAGGCTACGAGCAGTACTTC
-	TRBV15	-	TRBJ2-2	CATSRGNGHGELFF	TGTGCCACCAGCAGGGGAAACGGGCACGGGGAGCTGTTTTTT
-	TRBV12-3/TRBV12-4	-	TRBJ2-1	CASIPSWYNEQFF	TGTGCCAGCATCCCGAGTTGGTACAATGAGCAGTTCTTC
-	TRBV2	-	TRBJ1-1	CASWDSGATEAFF	TGTGCCAGCTGGGACTCGGGGGCCACTGAAGCTTTCTTT
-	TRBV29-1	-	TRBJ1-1	CSADLQLNTEAFF	TGCAGCGCCGACCTACAGCTGAACACTGAAGCTTTCTTT
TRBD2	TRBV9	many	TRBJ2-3	CASSFSGRASDTQYF	TGTGCCAGCAGCTTTAGCGGGAGGGCGTCAGATACGCAGTATTTT
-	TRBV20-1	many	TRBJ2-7	CSLHGGKNRYEQYF	TGCAGTCTACATGGCGGGAAAAATCGCTACGAGCAGTACTTC
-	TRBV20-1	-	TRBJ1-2	CSARRTVNYGYTF	TGCAGTGCTAGAAGGACGGTTAACTATGGCTACACCTTC
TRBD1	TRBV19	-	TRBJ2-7	CASSKGQGLYEQYF	TGTGCCAGTAGTAAGGGACAGGGCCTCTACGAGCAGTACTTC
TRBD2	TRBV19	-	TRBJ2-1	CASSGLGLDYNEQFF	TGTGCCAGTAGTGGTTTGGGACTAGACTACAATGAGCAGTTCTTC
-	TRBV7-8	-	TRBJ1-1	CASSQRGGAFF	TGTGCCAGCAGCCAAAGAGGGGGGGCTTTCTTT
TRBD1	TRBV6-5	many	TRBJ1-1	CASSGQGRNTEAFF	TGTGCCAGCAGCGGACAGGGGAGGAACACTGAAGCTTTCTTT
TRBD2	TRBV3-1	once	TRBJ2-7	CASSPRLAGPYEQYF	TGTGCCAGCAGCCCGAGACTAGCGGGCCCCTACGAGCAGTACTTC
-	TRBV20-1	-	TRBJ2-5	CSAGRQGGETQYF	TGCAGTGCCGGGCGGCAGGGTGGGGAGACCCAGTACTTC
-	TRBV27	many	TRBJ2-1	CASSTSLREQFF	TGTGCCAGCAGCACAAGCTTAAGGGAGCAGTTCTTC
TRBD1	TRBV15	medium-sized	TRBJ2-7	CATSRDRGTGRHEQYF	TGTGCCACCAGCAGAGATCGCGGGACAGGTCGACACGAGCAGTACTTC
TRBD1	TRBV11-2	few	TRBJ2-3	CASSSPGTGKDTQYF	TGTGCCAGCAGCTCCCCCGGGACAGGGAAAGATACGCAGTATTTT
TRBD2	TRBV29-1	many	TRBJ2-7	CSVEGTRAGGEQYF	TGCAGCGTTGAAGGGACGAGGGCGGGAGGCGAGCAGTACTTC
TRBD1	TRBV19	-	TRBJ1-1	CASRKTGGYTEAFF	TGTGCCAGTCGCAAAACAGGGGGCTACACTGAAGCTTTCTTT
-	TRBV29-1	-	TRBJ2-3	CRGLGTDTQYF	TGCAGGGGACTTGGCACAGATACGCAGTATTTT